The clone carrying this T cell receptor (beta chain) was recorded many times. Its target is unknown. This specimen belongs to a study of CD8 T cells in ankylosing spondylitis. General study results and limits: Clones linked to disease were reported to show significant enrichment in matched ankylosing spondylitis synovial fluid.

TCRdb re-analysed the 5' RACE reads in MiXCR, keeping a single row per CDR3 protein. The data contain some 140,000 distinct CDR3 sequences, about 7.3% of them singletons. Deletions cut 0 bases from V and 7 bases from J, with 16 bases between. Germline values: CDR1 SGHAT, CDR2 FQNNGV. CDR3 length equals 16 residues. The clonotype was recovered from a female donor with ankylosing spondylitis or in good health (not recorded which). What was sequenced was blood, either unsorted or a sorted T cell fraction (not recorded which). The rearrangement uses TRBV11-2 and TRBJ2-1; a possible D gene is TRBD2 (6 bases). The CDR3 DNA reads TGTGCCAGCAGCTTAGATCTGAGGGAGGTACGTAATGAGCAGTTCTTC. It yields the protein CASSLDLREVRNEQFF.